This T cell receptor delta chain was recovered during a study of Vδ1+ human thymocytes. Study outcomes and limitations: Around 18% of thymic delta-chain sequences were Vdelta2, with few Vdelta3, unlike blood Vdelta1+ controls. Thymic TRG and TRD repertoires appeared highly polyclonal.

In the case of this clone: The target antigen is unknown.

Sequences come from RNA converted to cDNA by reverse transcription. Multiplex PCR used pooled V-gene forward primers and a constant-region reverse primer to amplify CDR3s. TCRdb redid clone calling on the multiplex PCR reads using CATT. In the table there are about 75,000 delta-chain clones, 30% to 45% of which are singletons. Germline V gives CDR1 TSWWSYY, CDR2 QGS. This CDR3 has 21 amino acids. The J segment lost 3 bases and the V segment lost 7 bases, leaving 25 bases of the junction unmatched. The sorted cells were CD3+ Vdelta1+ Vdelta2- thymocytes from alphabeta-depleted thymus. The chain is built from TRDV1 and TRDJ1; 11 bases map to TRDD3. Sequencing used Vdelta1+ gamma-delta thymocytes from the thymus. Subset specified: FACS-sorted CD3+ TCRalphabeta- TCRVdelta1+ TCRVdelta2- thymocytes. The receptor's source is a boy under two years old who had congenital heart surgery. In nucleotides, the CDR3 is TGTGCTCTTGTTGTTGTGGACGCTGTCGTCTGGGGGATACACGACGCCGATAAACTCATCTTT. Translating gives CALVVVDAVVWGIHDADKLIF.